This paragraph reports one TCR beta chain. Its target is unknown. The sample belongs to a study of beta chain features in type 1 diabetes. Study-level results: All four CD4+ subsets from Type 1 diabetes patients carried moderately but significantly shorter TCRB CDR3s.

Since all of the isolated RNA was reverse transcribed, expressed TCRB transcripts were what got sequenced. The repertoire was sequenced with immunoSEQ multiplex PCR; TCRdb's copy has only in-frame clones and lacks some. The repertoire consists of roughly 260,000 clones, with around 21% occurring once and the leading ten covering about 0.027%. V lost 2 bases to trimming and J lost 3 bases; unmatched junction nucleotides: 7. The V gene's germline CDR1 is ENHRY and CDR2 SYGVKD. The CDR3 sequence is 16 residues long. A sort by CD45RO/CCR7/CD25/CD127/CD95/CD27 yielded CD4+ naive, central memory, regulatory and stem cell-like memory cells.

The rearrangement links TRBV10-3 to TRBJ2-1, with 7 bases aligning to TRBD1. Sequencing was performed on naive CD4+ T cells from blood. The sequence derives from a woman between 35 and 50 years old with type 1 diabetes. The CDR3 DNA follows: TGTGCCATCAGTGAGACACAGGGGCGCAACTACAATGAGCAGTTCTTC. Protein sequence: CAISETQGRNYNEQFF.